The 20 T cell receptor beta chains below were found in one sample sequenced in a study of T cell repertoires in cytomegalovirus infection. TCRdb itself ran the reads through MiXCR, one entry per CDR3 protein. The repertoire holds roughly 300,000 distinct CDR3 sequences, approximately 9.5% seen once, with 4.3% in the top ten. The sample was PBMCs. These receptors all come from a human donor in good health (CMV status not recorded). Some clones in this sample may be carry-over from other donors' samples.

This clonotype came up many times. The J gene is TRBJ2-7, the V gene TRBV7-2; 8 bases line up with TRBD1. Germline values: CDR1 SGHTA, CDR2 FQGNSA. Trimming at V came to 5 bases and at J to 5 bases, leaving 11 bases not matched to a gene. The CDR3 extends over 15 amino acids. Here the CDR3 DNA reads TGTGCCAGCAGCCCTTTGTATCGGACAGGGCACGAGCAGTACTTC. Translated, it gives CASSPLYRTGHEQYF. Full variable domain (remainder filled in from reference TRBV7-2 and TRBJ2-7): GAGVSQSPSNKVTEKGKDVELRCDPISGHTALYWYRQSLGQGLEFLIYFQGNSAPDKSGLPSDRFSAERTGGSVSTLTIQRTQQEDSAVYLCASSPLYRTGHEQYFGPGTRLTVT.

This clonotype was seen many times. The chain carries TRBV7-2 and TRBJ2-7, with unresolved D. Germline V gene data show CDR1 as SGHTA and CDR2 as FQGNSA. The CDR3 runs 13 residues. V was clipped by 5 bases and J by 3 bases, with 11 bases between them. The DNA of the CDR3 is TGTGCCAGCAGCCCGACACCCAACTACGAGCAGTACTTC. Protein sequence: CASSPTPNYEQYF.

The gene calls are TRBV28 and TRBJ2-2, with 12 nucleotides matching TRBD2. After removal of 7 bases from V and 5 bases from J, the junction contained 5 bases not matched to a gene. This CDR3 spans 15 amino acids. The germline gives CDR1 MDHEN, CDR2 SYDVKM. CDR3 in amino acids: CASNLLAGGTGELFF. The CDR3 nucleotides are TGTGCCAGCAATCTACTAGCGGGAGGAACCGGGGAGCTGTTTTTT.

This clonotype was observed at least ten times. V is TRBV12-3 or TRBV12-4 and J is TRBJ2-3; 15 bases are a match to TRBD2. This CDR3 has 18 amino acids. Trimming at V came to 6 bases and at J to 3 bases, leaving 10 bases not matched to a gene. The CDR3 coding sequence is TGTGCCAGCAGAGGACTAGCGGGAGGGGGAGGGTCTACAGATACGCAGTATTTT. Encoded protein: CASRGLAGGGGSTDTQYF.

The chain recombines TRBV7-2 with TRBJ2-1; a possible D gene is TRBD2 (5 bases). The germline V and J ends were trimmed by 4 bases and 14 bases, with 15 bases remaining between them. Per the germline V gene, CDR1 is SGHTA and CDR2 is FQGNSA. The CDR3 spans 12 residues. The DNA of the CDR3 is TGTGCCAGCAGCTCAACCGGAAAGCGGAAGTTCTTC. Its protein is CASSSTGKRKFF.

This chain connects TRBV5-6 to TRBJ2-2; TRBD1 might be the D (6 bases). From germline, CDR1 is SGHDT and CDR2 YYEEEE. V was shortened by 4 bases and J by 5 bases, with 12 bases between the two germline ends. CDR3 size: 14 residues. The CDR3 DNA reads TGTGCCAGCAGCATCGGGACAACGACCGGGGAGCTGTTTTTT. It yields the protein CASSIGTTTGELFF.

This clonotype was recorded many times. This chain joins TRBV20-1 and TRBJ2-3, with D perhaps being TRBD1 or TRBD2 (5 bases each). The germline V gene has CDR1 DFQATT and CDR2 SNEGSKA (reference sequence). CDR3 length: 13 residues. V lost 6 bases to trimming and J lost 5 bases, with 15 bases between them. The CDR3 loop reads CSATRDLGDTQYF. The CDR3 nucleotides are TGCAGTGCCACCCGGGACCTGGGAGATACGCAGTATTTT.

This chain links TRBV19 with TRBJ2-1; 11 bases match TRBD2. The CDR3 runs to 15 residues. V lost 7 bases to trimming and J lost 2 bases; unmatched junction nucleotides: 4. Germline V gene data show CDR1 as LNHDA and CDR2 as SQIVND (reference sequence). The CDR3 nucleotides are TGTGCCAGTAAGACTAGCGGGATAGCCTACAATGAGCAGTTCTTC. Translating it yields CASKTSGIAYNEQFF.

V usage is TRBV14 and J usage is TRBJ1-2, with 9 bases fitting TRBD1. Trimming removed 6 bases from V and 7 bases from J; junction bases left unmatched: 9. Germline V gene data show CDR1 as SGHDN and CDR2 as FVKESK. The CDR3 covers 14 residues. The DNA for the CDR3 is TGTGCCAGCAGAGAACAGGGGGCTCGGGGTGGCTACACCTTC. It specifies CASREQGARGGYTF.

At least ten counts were recorded for this clonotype. The V gene is TRBV7-2, the J gene TRBJ2-1; 12 bases match TRBD2. Germline-derived CDR1 and CDR2 are SGHTA and FQGNSA. The length of the CDR3 is 17 residues. The V and J ends lost 4 bases and 10 bases, in that order; junction bases with no gene match: 14. The CDR3 sequence is CASSYALAGGRVEEQFF. The CDR3 DNA reads TGTGCCAGCAGCTACGCACTAGCGGGAGGAAGGGTCGAGGAGCAGTTCTTC.

This clonotype was seen only a few times. The rearrangement links TRBV11-2 to TRBJ1-6; D call uncertain. V lost 1 base, J lost 10 bases, and 11 bases lay in between. CDR3 length: 14 residues. In germline, CDR1 is SGHAT, CDR2 FQNNGV. This CDR3 reads CASSLGGKESPLHF. The CDR3 DNA is TGTGCCAGCAGCTTAGGAGGGAAGGAATCACCCCTCCACTTT.

This clonotype was detected only a few times. This chain links TRBV9 with TRBJ2-6; D gene unclear. This CDR3 comprises 16 residues. Trimming removed 0 bases at V and 4 bases at J, with 11 bases between. The germline V gene has CDR1 SGDLS and CDR2 YYNGEE. The CDR3, as DNA: TGTGCCAGCAGCGTAGGGCCCGCGGCGGGGGCCAACGTCCTGACTTTC. This gives the protein CASSVGPAAGANVLTF.

This clonotype was seen many times. The rearrangement links TRBV5-4 to TRBJ2-3, with D perhaps matching TRBD2 (6 bases). CDR1 and CDR2 from the germline V gene are SGHNT and YYREEE (reference sequence). V lost 5 bases and J 6 bases, leaving 16 bases between the germline ends. CDR3 size: 14 residues. The CDR3 DNA sequence: TGTGCCAGCAGTATGGCGGGAAAGGCGGATACGCAGTATTTT. The encoded protein is CASSMAGKADTQYF.

In this sample, this clonotype turned up many times. V gene TRBV28 combines with J gene TRBJ1-4; D may be TRBD1 (5 bases). Trimming cost V 4 bases and J 6 bases, with 24 bases left between them. Germline assignment: CDR1 MDHEN and CDR2 SYDVKM. CDR3 length equals 18 residues. The CDR3 DNA reads TGTGCCAGCAGTTCCGCGGGGGTTCAAGGAGGGAAATATGAAAAACTGTTTTTT. Its translation is CASSSAGVQGGKYEKLFF.

This clonotype was counted at least ten times. The rearrangement joins TRBV7-2 to TRBJ1-2; 7 nucleotides line up with TRBD1. The CDR3 extends over 14 amino acids. Germline-derived CDR1 and CDR2 are SGHTA and FQGNSA. Trimming removed 1 base from V and 5 bases from J; junction bases left unmatched: 4. CDR3: CASSLDRGVYGYTF. CDR3 in DNA: TGTGCCAGCAGCTTAGACAGGGGTGTATATGGCTACACCTTC.

The chain carries TRBV27 and TRBJ2-6, with a tentative D call TRBD2 (6 bases). The CDR3 is 17 residues long. The V gene lost 6 bases and the J gene lost 2 bases, with 17 bases spanning the gap. Germline V gives CDR1 MNHEY, CDR2 SMNVEV (reference sequence). Here the CDR3 reads CASSRLVVTPGANVLTF. The CDR3 DNA reads TGTGCCAGCAGCCGACTAGTAGTAACTCCTGGGGCCAACGTCCTGACTTTC. The full variable domain, with the rest looked up from reference TRBV27 and TRBJ2-6, is EAQVTQNPRYLITVTGKKLTVTCSQNMNHEYMSWYRQDPGLGLRQIYYSMNVEVTDKGDVPEGYKVSRKEKRNFPLILESPSPNQTSLYFCASSRLVVTPGANVLTFGAGSRLTVL.

Only a few counts were recorded for this clonotype. This chain joins TRBV20-1 and TRBJ1-1, with a possible D match to TRBD1 (6 bases). CDR1 and CDR2 (germline): DFQATT, SNEGSKA (reference sequence). Trimming stripped 5 bases from V and 4 bases from J, with 14 bases between. This CDR3 has 13 amino acids. In DNA, the CDR3 is TGCAGTGCTGATGGGGGCGCGAGCACTGAAGCTTTCTTT. It encodes CSADGGASTEAFF.

This clonotype turned up a few times. This CDR3 reads CASSYPSGRGNTEAFF. Written as DNA, the CDR3 is TGTGCCAGCAGTTACCCCTCGGGCCGGGGGAACACTGAAGCTTTCTTT. The J gene is TRBJ1-1, the V gene TRBV6-5; D is ambiguous. The germline V and J ends were trimmed by 2 bases and 1 base, with 14 bases remaining between them. This CDR3 is built from 16 residues. The germline V gene encodes CDR1 MNHEY and CDR2 SVGAGI.

The J gene is TRBJ2-4, the V gene TRBV20-1; D remains unclear. Deletions cut 1 base from V and 4 bases from J, with 14 bases between. The germline gives CDR1 DFQATT, CDR2 SNEGSKA (reference sequence). The CDR3 consists of 15 residues. DNA for the CDR3: TGCAGTGCTAGAGTGAAAGGCCGCCGGAAAAACATTCAGTACTTC. It translates to CSARVKGRRKNIQYF.

The chain links TRBV19 to TRBJ2-2; the D call may be TRBD1 or TRBD2 (8 bases each). The CDR3 is 20 amino acids. The V gene's germline CDR1 is LNHDA and CDR2 SQIVND (reference sequence). V lost 3 bases, J lost 5 bases, and 28 bases lay in between. The CDR3 here is CASSIAGQGTSGRATGELFF. In nucleotides, the CDR3 is TGTGCCAGTAGTATCGCCGGACAGGGAACGAGCGGGAGAGCGACCGGGGAGCTGTTTTTT. Drawing the rest from reference TRBV19 and TRBJ2-2, the complete variable domain is DGGITQSPKYLFRKEGQNVTLSCEQNLNHDAMYWYRQDPGQGLRLIYYSQIVNDFQKGDIAEGYSVSREKKESFPLTVTSAQKNPTAFYLCASSIAGQGTSGRATGELFFGEGSRLTVL.